This T cell receptor (beta chain) was observed in a study of radiotherapy plus CTLA-4 blockade in lung cancer. For the study at large: Objective responses were observed in approximately 20% of patients, and disease control was achieved by roughly 29%.

With ipilimumab providing CTLA-4 blockade, focal radiation was administered to patients who had chemo-refractory metastatic non-small-cell lung cancer. Of note for this clone: Its antigen is undetermined.

Study conclusions and caveats: Reportedly, early blood T cell clone dynamics best predicted response, with interferon-beta. Blood-borne expansion of tumor-derived TCR clones followed radiotherapy plus ipilimumab.

Here immunoSEQ multiplex PCR was the method, and the copy in TCRdb shows in-frame clones only, minus some. The sample lists around 95,000 clones, 80% to 90% occurring once. The sample was peripheral blood, taken from a patient treated with radiotherapy plus ipilimumab. The sequence was collected from a human donor with non-small cell lung cancer who had stable disease on radiotherapy plus ipilimumab.

The CDR3 is CASSDGPNQPQHF. In DNA form, the CDR3 reads TGTGCCAGCAGTGACGGGCCCAATCAGCCCCAGCATTTT. The chain combines TRBV6-1 with TRBJ1-5; D unclear. V lost 3 bases to trimming and J lost 3 bases, with 6 bases between them. The CDR3 extends over 13 amino acids. Germline loops: CDR1 MNHNS, CDR2 SASEGT.